The 8 T cell receptor beta chains listed next were all sequenced from one sample in a study of cytomegalovirus exposure and HLA in healthy donors. The PCR was carried out with 60 Vbeta primers and 13 Jbeta primers. Clones were read by immunoSEQ multiplex PCR, and TCRdb kept only the in-frame ones, dropping some. Reported are under 65,000 clones; the ten largest clones contain 3.6%. Sequencing was carried out using PBMCs. These TCRs come from a woman under 30 in good health and CMV-seronegative.

Concerning this clone itself: The same CDR3 also results from other DNA sequences found in this sample. The rearrangement uses TRBV4-1 and TRBJ2-7; 7 nucleotides line up with TRBD1. The V segment lost 4 bases and the J segment 0 bases; nucleotides outside the gene matches: 6. This CDR3 is 15 amino acids long. In germline, CDR1 is MGHRA, CDR2 YSYEKL. Here the CDR3 reads CASSLATGSSYEQYF. CDR3 nucleotides: TGCGCCAGCAGCCTCGCGACAGGGAGCTCCTACGAGCAGTACTTC.

This chain links TRBV6-5 with TRBJ2-2; D is unresolved. The V gene lost 2 bases and the J gene lost 4 bases, with 5 bases spanning the gap. This CDR3 comprises 13 residues. Germline CDR1 is MNHEY and CDR2 is SVGAGI. The CDR3 nucleotides read TGTGCCAGCAGTTACCTAAGCACCGGGGAGCTGTTTTTT. Amino acids: CASSYLSTGELFF.

This chain links TRBV30 with TRBJ2-6; TRBD1 might be the D (6 bases). Germline loops: CDR1 GTSNPN, CDR2 SVGIG (reference sequence). Trimming cost V 4 bases and J 5 bases, with 15 bases left between them. The CDR3 length is 15 residues. CDR3 DNA: TGTGCCTGGAATACCGGGACACTGTGGGCCAACGTCCTGACTTTC. Residues: CAWNTGTLWANVLTF. Full variable domain (remainder filled in from reference TRBV30 and TRBJ2-6): SQTIHQWPATLVQPVGSPLSLECTVEGTSNPNLYWYRQAAGRGLQLLFYSVGIGQISSEVPQNLSASRPQDRQFILSSKKLLLSDSGFYLCAWNTGTLWANVLTFGAGSRLTVL.

This chain joins TRBV5-1 and TRBJ1-1; no clear D. CDR3 length: 13 residues. Germline-derived CDR1 and CDR2 are SGHRS and YFSETQ. Trimming stripped 0 bases from V and 4 bases from J, with 7 bases between. The CDR3 loop reads CASSLEPGTEAFF. The CDR3 DNA reads TGCGCCAGCAGCTTGGAGCCCGGCACTGAAGCTTTCTTT.

J is TRBJ1-5 and V is TRBV25-1; 9 bases are a match to TRBD1. This CDR3 is built from 18 residues. Germline V CDR1 and CDR2: MGHDK, SYGVNS. After removal of 4 bases from V and 0 bases from J, the junction contained 10 bases not matched to a gene. CDR3 DNA: TGTGCCAGCAGTGGGAATAGACAGGGGGGTGATAGCAATCAGCCCCAGCATTTT. Translation: CASSGNRQGGDSNQPQHF.

This CDR3 reads CASSPPRARSGEGNQPQHF. The CDR3, as DNA: TGCGCCAGCAGTCCCCCAAGGGCTCGGTCAGGGGAAGGCAATCAGCCCCAGCATTTT. The gene calls are TRBV23-1 and TRBJ1-5; tentatively, D is TRBD1 (6 bases). TRBV23-1 is sorted into the ORF group, with uncertain function. V gave up 4 bases and J gave up 2 bases, with 24 bases separating them. The CDR3 loop spans 19 amino acids.

As for this clone: Distinct nucleotide sequences in the sample also encode this CDR3. This chain connects TRBV7-9 to TRBJ2-1; tentatively, D is TRBD1 (5 bases). Germline values: CDR1 SEHNR, CDR2 FQNEAQ (reference sequence). This CDR3 comprises 13 residues. Deletions cut 1 base from V and 7 bases from J, with 8 bases between. The CDR3 reads CASSLGGRNEQFF. In nucleotides, the CDR3 is TGTGCCAGCAGCTTAGGGGGCAGGAATGAGCAGTTCTTC.

V gene TRBV18 combines with J gene TRBJ1-1, with D tentatively TRBD1 (5 bases). V was clipped by 2 bases and J by 4 bases, with 11 bases between them. Germline assignment: CDR1 KGHSH and CDR2 LQKENI. This CDR3 region has 14 residues. CDR3 DNA: TGTGCCAGCTCACCAGGAACAGGATCCACTGAAGCTTTCTTT. Its translation is CASSPGTGSTEAFF.